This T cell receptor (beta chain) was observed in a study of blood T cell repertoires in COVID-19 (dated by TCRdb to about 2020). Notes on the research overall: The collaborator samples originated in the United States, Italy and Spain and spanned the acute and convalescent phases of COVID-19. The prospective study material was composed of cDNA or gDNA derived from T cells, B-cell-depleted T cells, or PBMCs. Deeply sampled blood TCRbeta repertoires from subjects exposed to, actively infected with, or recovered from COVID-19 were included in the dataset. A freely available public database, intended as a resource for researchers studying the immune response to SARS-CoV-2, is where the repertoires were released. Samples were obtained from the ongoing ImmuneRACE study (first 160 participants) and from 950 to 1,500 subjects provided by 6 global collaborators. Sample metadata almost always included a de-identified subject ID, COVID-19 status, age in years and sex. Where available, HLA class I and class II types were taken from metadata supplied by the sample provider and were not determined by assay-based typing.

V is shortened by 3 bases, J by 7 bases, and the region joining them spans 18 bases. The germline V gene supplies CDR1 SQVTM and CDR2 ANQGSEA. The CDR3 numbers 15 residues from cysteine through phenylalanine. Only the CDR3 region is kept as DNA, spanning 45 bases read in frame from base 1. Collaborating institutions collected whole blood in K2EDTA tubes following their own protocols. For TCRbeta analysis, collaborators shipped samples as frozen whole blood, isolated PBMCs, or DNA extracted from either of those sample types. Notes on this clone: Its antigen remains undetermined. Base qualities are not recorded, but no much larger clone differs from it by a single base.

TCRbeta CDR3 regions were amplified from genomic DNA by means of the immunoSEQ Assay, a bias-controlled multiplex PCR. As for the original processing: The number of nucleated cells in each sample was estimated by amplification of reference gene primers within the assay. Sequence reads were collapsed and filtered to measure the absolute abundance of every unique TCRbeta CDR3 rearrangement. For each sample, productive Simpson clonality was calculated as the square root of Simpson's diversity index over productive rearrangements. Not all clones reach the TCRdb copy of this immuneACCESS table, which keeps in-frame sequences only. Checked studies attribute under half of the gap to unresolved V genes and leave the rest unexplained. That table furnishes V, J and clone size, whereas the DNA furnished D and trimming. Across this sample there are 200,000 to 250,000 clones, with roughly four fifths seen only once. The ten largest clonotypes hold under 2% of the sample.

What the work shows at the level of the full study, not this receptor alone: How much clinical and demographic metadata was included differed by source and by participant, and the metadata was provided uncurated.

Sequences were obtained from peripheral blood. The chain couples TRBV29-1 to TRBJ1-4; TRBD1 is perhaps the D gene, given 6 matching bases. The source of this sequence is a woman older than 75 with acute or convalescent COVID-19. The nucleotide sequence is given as TGCAGCGTTGATTTCGTGGCGCAGGGGAGTGAAAAACTGTTTTTT. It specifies CSVDFVAQGSEKLFF.